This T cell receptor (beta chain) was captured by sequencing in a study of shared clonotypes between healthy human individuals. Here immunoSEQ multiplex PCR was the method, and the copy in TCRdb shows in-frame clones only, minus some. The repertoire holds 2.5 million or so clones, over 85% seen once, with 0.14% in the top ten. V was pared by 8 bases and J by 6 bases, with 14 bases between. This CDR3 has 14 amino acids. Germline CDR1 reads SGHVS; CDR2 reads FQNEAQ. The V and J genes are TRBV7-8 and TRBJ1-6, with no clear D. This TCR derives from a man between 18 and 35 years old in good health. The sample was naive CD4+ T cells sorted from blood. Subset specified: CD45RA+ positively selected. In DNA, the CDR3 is TGTGCCAGCGGAACTCAGGTTTTTAATTCACCCCTCCACTTT. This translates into CASGTQVFNSPLHF.